Listed here are 19 T cell receptor beta chains from one sample, sequenced in a study of cytomegalovirus exposure and HLA in healthy donors. 13 Jbeta primers and 60 Vbeta primers were used for the PCR. Here immunoSEQ multiplex PCR was the method, and the copy in TCRdb shows in-frame clones only, minus some. The profile shows roughly 72,000 clones, 65% to 85% of them singletons. The specimen was PBMCs. The source is a woman aged 40-49 years in good health and CMV-seropositive.

The V gene is TRBV6-6, the J gene TRBJ1-5, with D perhaps TRBD1 (6 bases). The CDR3 runs 13 residues. Trimming shortened V by 7 bases and J by 4 bases, and 11 bases separated the two germline ends. The germline CDR1 and CDR2 sequences are MNHNY and SVGAGI (reference sequence). Here the CDR3 DNA reads TGTGCCAGCATTAACAGGGTAAATCAGCCCCAGCATTTT. Protein sequence: CASINRVNQPQHF.

There are many counts of this clone. The rearrangement joins TRBV6-5 to TRBJ2-3, with 9 bases fitting TRBD1. Trimming removed 6 bases from V and 4 bases from J; junction bases left unmatched: 5. Per the germline V gene, CDR1 is MNHEY and CDR2 is SVGAGI. The CDR3 consists of 14 residues. CDR3 in amino acids: CASRRTGDSDTQYF. In DNA, the CDR3 is TGTGCCAGCAGGAGGACAGGGGATTCAGATACGCAGTATTTT.

The table lists this clone with a few counts. The V and J genes are TRBV6-5 and TRBJ1-4; possibly TRBD1 for D (5 bases). CDR1 MNHEY and CDR2 SVGAGI come from the germline V gene. There are 14 residues in the CDR3. V was cut by 3 bases and J by 5 bases, with 10 bases left in between. CDR3 loop: CASSYQQENEKLFF. Written as DNA, the CDR3 is TGTGCCAGCAGTTATCAACAGGAGAATGAAAAACTGTTTTTT.

This clone was seen a few times. The rearrangement links TRBV20-1 to TRBJ2-7; D possibly corresponds to TRBD2 (5 bases). The germline CDR1 and CDR2 sequences are DFQATT and SNEGSKA (reference sequence). The CDR3 runs 11 residues. Trimming removed 5 bases from V and 7 bases from J, with 12 bases in between. The CDR3 DNA sequence: TGCAGTGCTCCGGACTTGGGGGAGCAGTACTTC. Translating gives CSAPDLGEQYF.

This clone showed up many times. The chain employs TRBV4-2 and TRBJ2-7; tentatively, D is TRBD1 (5 bases). This CDR3 spans 13 amino acids. Germline V gives CDR1 LGHNA, CDR2 YNFKEQ. V was trimmed by 0 bases and J by 9 bases, leaving 12 bases between them. The CDR3 DNA sequence: TGTGCCAGCAGCCAAGATGTAAGGGGTAGGCAGTACTTC. Amino acid sequence: CASSQDVRGRQYF.

The V call is TRBV29-1, the J call TRBJ1-1; tentatively, D is TRBD1 (5 bases). Trimming left V 4 bases short and J 2 bases short, with 11 bases between. The CDR3 is made up of 13 amino acids. Germline CDR1 and CDR2: SQVTM and ANQGSEA. CDR3 DNA sequence: TGCAGCGTTGGGGGCCGCGCAAACACTGAAGCTTTCTTT. Amino acid sequence: CSVGGRANTEAFF.

In DNA, the CDR3 is TGTGCCAGCAGCTTAAGTACAGGACAGGGGGACTACGAGCAGTACTTC. Translated, it gives CASSLSTGQGDYEQYF. This chain connects TRBV7-6 to TRBJ2-7, with 10 nucleotides matching TRBD1. Germline V lookup: CDR1 SGHVS, CDR2 FNYEAQ. V trimming: 2 bases; J trimming: 3 bases; junction bases outside the gene matches: 7. The CDR3 consists of 16 residues.

The rearrangement links TRBV7-8 to TRBJ1-5, with a tentative D call TRBD1 (5 bases). CDR1 is SGHVS, CDR2 FQNEAQ, per germline. This CDR3 region has 14 residues. Trimming shortened V by 1 base and J by 6 bases, and 10 bases separated the two germline ends. In DNA form, the CDR3 reads TGTGCCAGCAGCTTAGACGGGGGTATTCAGCCCCAGCATTTT. Translated: CASSLDGGIQPQHF.

This clone was seen only once. The rearrangement joins TRBV29-1 to TRBJ2-5, with D unclear. Germline V gives CDR1 SQVTM, CDR2 ANQGSEA. The CDR3 has 12 amino acids. V lost 5 bases and J lost 5, with 12 bases in between. The CDR3 region has the DNA TGCAGCGTTCGCGCAGGTCCGGAGACCCAGTACTTC. Translating gives CSVRAGPETQYF.

The genes are TRBV10-3 and TRBJ2-7; D possibly corresponds to TRBD2 (5 bases). This CDR3 comprises 13 residues. V lost 5 bases, J lost 0 bases, and 8 bases lay in between. Germline loops: CDR1 ENHRY, CDR2 SYGVKD. The DNA of the CDR3 is TGTGCCATCAGTCGGGATTCCTCCTACGAGCAGTACTTC. It yields the protein CAISRDSSYEQYF.

This chain joins TRBV5-1 and TRBJ2-2, with TRBD1 identical over 8 bases. This CDR3 comprises 16 residues. Per the germline V gene, CDR1 is SGHRS and CDR2 is YFSETQ. V was clipped by 0 bases and J by 6 bases; unmatched bases: 7. For the CDR3, the DNA is TGCGCCAGCAGCTTGGCAGGGGGCGCCGGGGCCGGGGAGCTGTTTTTT. Protein sequence: CASSLAGGAGAGELFF.

The chain links TRBV4-1 to TRBJ2-7; perhaps TRBD2 as D (6 bases). The CDR3 contains 16 residues. Germline V gives CDR1 MGHRA, CDR2 YSYEKL. V was cut by 0 bases and J by 2 bases, with 14 bases left in between. The CDR3: CASSQEVGRTPYEQYF. The CDR3 nucleotides are TGCGCCAGCAGCCAAGAAGTAGGGAGGACGCCCTACGAGCAGTACTTC.

The V gene is TRBV28, the J gene TRBJ1-5; D gene unclear. The CDR3 loop spans 14 amino acids. V was trimmed by 2 bases and J by 4 bases, leaving 9 bases between them. CDR1 is MDHEN and CDR2 is SYDVKM in the germline V gene. The CDR3 DNA reads as TGTGCCAGCAGTTTACGTCGACTGAATCAGCCCCAGCATTTT. It is translated as CASSLRRLNQPQHF.

This clone showed up just a few times. This chain connects TRBV19 to TRBJ1-5; unclear D gene. Per the germline V gene, CDR1 is LNHDA and CDR2 is SQIVND (reference sequence). The CDR3 spans 16 residues. Trimming cost V 6 bases and J 1 base, with 16 bases left between them. The CDR3 reads CASSPSRRGSNQPQHF. As DNA, the CDR3 is TGTGCCAGTAGCCCATCCCGGCGGGGAAGCAATCAGCCCCAGCATTTT.

The chain is built from TRBV18 and TRBJ1-1; possibly TRBD1 for D (5 bases). The germline V gene encodes CDR1 KGHSH and CDR2 LQKENI. V lost 7 bases and J lost 4, with 16 bases in between. The CDR3 contains 14 residues. DNA for the CDR3: TGTGCCAGCTTAATCGGCAGGGCTGGCACTGAAGCTTTCTTT. The encoded protein is CASLIGRAGTEAFF.

This chain links TRBV5-1 with TRBJ2-2, with 9 bases fitting TRBD1. Germline-derived CDR1 and CDR2 are SGHRS and YFSETQ. CDR3 length: 16 amino acids. V was clipped by 2 bases and J by 8 bases; unmatched bases: 10. The CDR3 here is CASSFTGTGYLGELFF. CDR3 coding DNA: TGCGCCAGCAGCTTCACCGGGACAGGGTATCTTGGGGAGCTGTTTTTT.

CDR3: CASKVGRQAPWDNSPLHF. The CDR3 DNA follows: TGTGCCAGCAAAGTGGGGAGACAGGCTCCCTGGGATAATTCACCCCTCCACTTT. V is TRBV2 and J is TRBJ1-6; the D gene is possibly TRBD1 (6 bases). This CDR3 contains 18 residues. CDR1 is SNHLY and CDR2 is FYNNEI in the germline V gene. V dropped 7 bases and J dropped 5 bases, with 24 bases sitting between them.

The DNA of the CDR3 is TGTGCCATCACCGAAGGACTAGCGGAGGGGAATGAGCAGTTCTTC. Translating it yields CAITEGLAEGNEQFF. V gene TRBV10-3 combines with J gene TRBJ2-1, with 10 positions matching TRBD2. With 7 bases clipped from V and 7 bases from J, the junction kept 10 bases outside the gene matches. Germline CDR1 is ENHRY and CDR2 is SYGVKD. The CDR3 has 15 residues.

A remark on this clone: This may arise from a read error, as a much more abundant clone is one base away. CDR3 nucleotide sequence: TGTGCCAGCAGGAGGACAGGGTCGTCCTACGAGCAGTACTTC. It specifies CASRRTGSSYEQYF. The gene calls are TRBV6-5 and TRBJ2-7; 8 bases are a match to TRBD1. Germline CDR1 and CDR2: MNHEY and SVGAGI. The CDR3 is 14 amino acids. The V gene end was trimmed by 6 bases and the J gene end by 1 base; junction bases not matched to a gene: 5.